These 18 T cell receptor beta chains came from one sample sequenced in a study of T cells expressing NK-cell markers. TCRdb reprocessed the 5' RACE reads, keeping one entry per CDR3 protein, no DNA. This table lists over 200,000 distinct CDR3 sequences. The sample consisted of blood T cells: a sorted CD56 or NKG2C T cell subset, CD4+ or CD8+ T cells, or bulk PBMC T cells (not recorded which). The receptors originated from a man aged 18 to 30 in good health.

The J gene is TRBJ1-1, the V gene TRBV2. The germline CDR1 and CDR2 sequences are SNHLY and FYNNEI. This CDR3 comprises 12 residues. The CDR3 region is CASGRETTEAFF.

V and J are TRBV6-2 or TRBV6-3 and TRBJ2-3; TCRdb's D call, TRBD1, is unchecked because there is no DNA. The CDR3 totals 16 residues. From germline, CDR1 is MNHEY and CDR2 SVGEGT. The CDR3 sequence: CASGKFRELSTDTQYF.

The rearrangement uses TRBV2 and TRBJ2-5; TCRdb proposes TRBD1, but this gene call is untestable without DNA. Germline CDR1 and CDR2: SNHLY and FYNNEI. The length of the CDR3 is 14 residues. The CDR3 here is CASSGLVGLETQYF.

The chain couples TRBV12-3 or TRBV12-4 to TRBJ2-3; as DNA is missing, the TRBD2 call by TCRdb cannot be tested. The CDR3 has 19 residues. The CDR3: CASRPGTSGGTVGTDTQYF.

The J gene is TRBJ1-5, the V gene TRBV24-1; TCRdb's assignment of TRBD1 cannot be checked, as there is no DNA. The V gene's germline CDR1 is KGHDR and CDR2 SFDVKD. The CDR3 is 16 amino acids. CDR3 region: CATSDAGTGLDQPQHF.

CDR3 sequence: CASSLRDRGQFANTGELFF. The V gene is TRBV7-6, the J gene TRBJ2-2; the D call from TCRdb, TRBD1, cannot be confirmed without DNA. Germline loops: CDR1 SGHVS, CDR2 FNYEAQ. The CDR3 is made up of 19 amino acids. Full variable domain (remainder filled in from reference TRBV7-6 and TRBJ2-2): GAGVSQSPRYKVTKRGQDVALRCDPISGHVSLYWYRQALGQGPEFLTYFNYEAQQDKSGLPNDRFSAERPEGSISTLTIQRTEQRDSAMYRCASSLRDRGQFANTGELFFGEGSRLTVL.

The chain recombines TRBV3-1 with TRBJ1-4; TCRdb returns TRBD1, unconfirmable since there is no DNA. The CDR3 length is 15 residues. Germline V gene sequence: CDR1 LGHDT, CDR2 YNNKEL (reference sequence). The CDR3 here is CASSTIGTGNEKLFF.

The chain combines TRBV6-5 with TRBJ1-2. The CDR3 is made up of 15 amino acids. CDR1 and CDR2 (germline): MNHEY, SVGAGI. CDR3 loop: CASTSGTILSYGYTF.

This chain links TRBV5-6 with TRBJ2-1; TCRdb designates TRBD2, a call that cannot be tested without DNA. Per the germline V gene, CDR1 is SGHDT and CDR2 is YYEEEE. This CDR3 comprises 15 residues. The chain's CDR3 is CASSLKRLVYNEQFF.

The chain combines TRBV23-1 with TRBJ2-1; TCRdb designates TRBD2, a call that cannot be tested without DNA. TRBV23-1 is flagged as an ORF with uncertain function. The CDR3 is made up of 16 amino acids. CDR3 residues: CASSQWPSLLIDEQFF.

This chain uses TRBV6-6 with TRBJ2-1. From germline, CDR1 is MNHNY and CDR2 SVGAGI (reference sequence). The CDR3 has 11 amino acids. The CDR3 sequence is CASSPGIGQFF.

The CDR3: CASGRGGWGNQPQHF. The chain carries TRBV12-5 and TRBJ1-5; there is no DNA to check the TCRdb D call of TRBD1. The CDR3 extends over 15 amino acids. Germline CDR1 is LGHNT and CDR2 is FRNRAP.

The rearrangement uses TRBV5-1 and TRBJ2-3; checking the TCRdb D call of TRBD1 is not possible without DNA. The CDR3 is made up of 16 amino acids. The germline V gene encodes CDR1 SGHRS and CDR2 YFSETQ. The CDR3 sequence is CASSQIGQGTTDTQYF.

The chain combines TRBV7-3 with TRBJ2-1; without DNA, the TCRdb call of TRBD1 cannot be checked. CDR3 length: 12 amino acids. Germline V gene data show CDR1 as SGHTA and CDR2 as FQGTGA. The CDR3 is CASSQQGYEQFF. The full variable domain, completed using reference TRBV7-3 and TRBJ2-1, is GAGVSQTPSNKVTEKGKYVELRCDPISGHTALYWYRQSLGQGPEFLIYFQGTGAADDSGLPNDRFFAVRPEGSVSTLKIQRTERGDSAVYLCASSQQGYEQFFGPGTRLTVL.

This chain uses TRBV20-1 with TRBJ2-7; TCRdb proposes TRBD1, but this gene call is untestable without DNA. Germline V gene data show CDR1 as DFQATT and CDR2 as SNEGSKA (reference sequence). The CDR3 extends over 13 amino acids. CDR3 sequence: CSALPRVAHEQYF.

This rearrangement joins TRBV12-3 or TRBV12-4 to TRBJ1-1; lacking DNA, the TRBD1 call made by TCRdb goes unchecked. There are 11 residues in the CDR3. CDR3: CASNNRVGAFF.

The chain carries TRBV28 and TRBJ2-7; TCRdb's assignment of TRBD1 cannot be checked, as there is no DNA. Germline V lookup: CDR1 MDHEN, CDR2 SYDVKM. The CDR3 loop spans 19 amino acids. The CDR3 sequence is CASSFRRRGLAGARYEQYF.

This chain links TRBV29-1 with TRBJ2-3; no DNA is available, so the TRBD2 call from TCRdb remains unchecked. The CDR3 has 14 amino acids. The germline CDR1 and CDR2 sequences are SQVTM and ANQGSEA. Here the CDR3 reads CSVVGGISTDTQYF.